These 9 T cell receptor beta chains originate from one sample sequenced in a study of vaccination effects on CD4 cells after COVID-19. Only in-frame clones appear in the TCRdb table, and some are missing; sequencing was by immunoSEQ multiplex PCR. The sample lists under 40,000 clones; 60% to 75% were seen once. Before sequencing took place, the ViraFEST assay used viral peptide pools to expand antigen-specific CD4+ T cells. When around 9 days of culture had elapsed, CD4+ T cells were isolated. The study found no prior SARS-CoV-2 infection in the vaccine recipients, who tested negative for nucleocapsid antibodies. For these TCRs, the target antigens are not known. The material sequenced was CD4+ T cells from PBMCs cultured with HCoV-OC43 spike peptides, taken before COVID-19 vaccination. Regarding subset: HCoV-OC43 spike overlapping peptide pool stimulation. The receptors derive from a human donor who received a COVID-19 vaccine.

This clone was detected a few times. V and J are TRBV28 and TRBJ1-2, with D possibly TRBD1 on 5 matching bases. The CDR3 consists of 14 residues. Trimming shortened V by 4 bases and J by 4 bases, and 13 bases separated the two germline ends. CDR1 MDHEN and CDR2 SYDVKM come from the germline V gene. Here the CDR3 reads CASSYFDRVYGYTF. The CDR3 coding sequence is TGTGCCAGCAGTTACTTCGACAGAGTCTATGGCTACACCTTC.

The V gene is TRBV4-2, the J gene TRBJ2-1; D call uncertain. Germline V gives CDR1 LGHNA, CDR2 YNFKEQ. V gave up 1 base and J gave up 2 bases, with 12 bases separating them. The CDR3 is made up of 16 amino acids. CDR3 loop: CASSQGDRLPYNEQFF. CDR3 bases: TGTGCCAGCAGCCAAGGGGATCGACTTCCCTACAATGAGCAGTTCTTC.

The chain joins TRBV14 to TRBJ2-7; D is unresolved. V lost 1 base and J lost 3, with 4 bases in between. CDR1 and CDR2 (germline): SGHDN, FVKESK. The CDR3 is made up of 12 amino acids. This chain's CDR3 is CASSQVNYEQYF. CDR3 DNA sequence: TGTGCCAGCAGCCAAGTGAACTACGAGCAGTACTTC.

This clone was recorded a few times. This chain joins TRBV20-1 and TRBJ2-7; D gene unclear. Trimming pared 5 bases from V and 5 bases from J, leaving 10 bases between. The CDR3 spans 11 residues. The V gene's germline CDR1 is DFQATT and CDR2 SNEGSKA (reference sequence). The CDR3 nucleotides read TGCAGTGCTGGTAGAAACGACGAGCAGTACTTC. Its translation: CSAGRNDEQYF.

This chain uses TRBV11-2 with TRBJ1-1, with D possibly being TRBD1 (6 bases). The V end lost 4 bases, the J end lost 10 bases, and 25 bases lay between the germline ends. Germline V gene data show CDR1 as SGHAT and CDR2 as FQNNGV. This CDR3 is 16 amino acids long. CDR3 protein: CASSSPRGRRTLRAFF. DNA of the CDR3: TGTGCCAGCAGCTCACCCAGGGGTCGGAGAACACTTCGAGCTTTCTTT.

V is TRBV7-2 and J is TRBJ1-4; 8 bases line up with TRBD1. The CDR3 runs 15 residues. J was trimmed by 5 bases and V by 5 bases; bases with no gene match: 7. Germline V gene sequence: CDR1 SGHTA, CDR2 FQGNSA. CDR3 bases: TGTGCCAGCAGCAAGCACGGGACAGGAAATGAAAAACTGTTTTTT. Encoded protein: CASSKHGTGNEKLFF.

This clone occurred a few times. This chain links TRBV7-8 with TRBJ2-3; tentative D call: TRBD2 (5 bases). V was trimmed by 1 base and J by 1 base, leaving 15 bases between them. Germline-derived CDR1 and CDR2 are SGHVS and FQNEAQ. The CDR3 runs to 17 residues. CDR3 coding DNA: TGTGCCAGCAGCTTAGTAGGCGGGCGGTCGGGCACAGATACGCAGTATTTT. Encoded protein: CASSLVGGRSGTDTQYF.

DNA of the CDR3: TGTGCTTCGCAGGGGTCGGGTGGCTACACCTTC. It codes for CASQGSGGYTF. The rearrangement joins TRBV30 to TRBJ1-2; a weak D match, TRBD1 (6 bases). The CDR3 is 11 residues long. Germline lookup yields CDR1 GTSNPN and CDR2 SVGIG (reference sequence).

This clone was counted a single time. For the CDR3, the DNA is TGTGCCAGCAGAGACAGGGGGTTAAATGAAAAACTGTTTTTT. Its translation is CASRDRGLNEKLFF. This chain connects TRBV27 to TRBJ1-4, with 9 positions matching TRBD1. Germline values: CDR1 MNHEY, CDR2 SMNVEV (reference sequence). The V gene end was trimmed by 6 bases and the J gene end by 5 bases; junction bases not matched to a gene: 4. This CDR3 has 14 amino acids.